Listed below are T cell receptor beta chains from one sample, sequenced in a study of T-cell memory formation after mild COVID-19. TCRdb called the 5' RACE reads again in MiXCR, with one record for every CDR3 protein. The table has approximately 340,000 distinct CDR3 sequences, approximately 12% seen once. What was sequenced was PBMCs or a T cell subset sorted from them (not recorded which). Every receptor here comes from a young man who had mild COVID-19 (a few samples of this study predate the infection). Cell type and time point are not known. CDR3s include the opening cysteine and the closing phenylalanine or tryptophan. A D gene is named only where the DNA matches it firmly. Rows give clone size only sometimes, using once, few, many, or a class for an expanded clone.

abundance | j_gene | v_gene | len | d_gene | CDR3aa | CDR3nt
- | TRBJ1-2 | TRBV5-6 | 15 | TRBD1 | CASSLRDRGPYGYTF | TGTGCCAGCAGCCTCCGGGACAGGGGACCATATGGCTACACCTTC
- | TRBJ2-5 | TRBV27 | 14 | - | CASRGPYGGETQYF | TGTGCCAGCAGAGGACCTTACGGAGGTGAGACCCAGTACTTC
few | TRBJ2-7 | TRBV20-1 | 17 | TRBD2 | CSARDFRAGVYSYEQYF | TGCAGTGCTAGAGATTTTCGCGCGGGGGTATACTCCTACGAGCAGTACTTC
- | TRBJ1-2 | TRBV6-2/TRBV6-3 | 14 | - | CASSYSAYREYDTF | TGTGCCAGCAGTTACTCGGCCTACAGGGAGTACGACACCTTC
few | TRBJ2-5 | TRBV13 | 13 | - | CASSSTPTETQYF | TGTGCCAGCAGCTCGACTCCGACGGAGACCCAGTACTTC
few | TRBJ2-7 | TRBV19 | 13 | - | CASSIEGSYEQYF | TGTGCCAGTAGTATAGAAGGAAGCTACGAGCAGTACTTC
- | TRBJ2-1 | TRBV11-1 | 16 | - | CASSSVLMGDYNEQFF | TGTGCCAGCAGCTCCGTCTTAATGGGGGATTACAATGAGCAGTTCTTC
few | TRBJ2-1 | TRBV3-1 | 15 | TRBD2 | CASSESGGIYNEQFF | TGTGCCAGCAGCGAGAGCGGGGGGATCTACAATGAGCAGTTCTTC
few | TRBJ1-3 | TRBV29-1 | 14 | TRBD1 | CSVEPGGSGNTIYF | TGCAGCGTTGAACCAGGGGGCTCTGGAAACACCATATATTTT
- | TRBJ2-1 | TRBV6-5 | 15 | - | CASRLAGGTHNEQFF | TGTGCCAGCAGACTAGCAGGGGGTACCCACAATGAGCAGTTCTTC
many | TRBJ1-2 | TRBV28 | 12 | - | CASTLGTYGYTF | TGTGCCAGCACCTTAGGTACCTATGGCTACACCTTC
few | TRBJ2-5 | TRBV3-1 | 16 | TRBD2 | CASSQWRGANQETQYF | TGTGCCAGCAGCCAGTGGCGGGGGGCCAACCAAGAGACCCAGTACTTC
few | TRBJ2-2 | TRBV20-1 | 13 | TRBD1 | CSARNRGPGELFF | TGCAGTGCGCGGAATAGGGGGCCCGGGGAGCTGTTTTTT
many | TRBJ2-6 | TRBV12-3/TRBV12-4 | 14 | TRBD1 | CASIGTAGANVLTF | TGTGCCAGCATTGGGACAGCTGGGGCCAACGTCCTGACTTTC
few | TRBJ2-7 | TRBV29-1 | 13 | - | CSYRAPASYEQYF | TGCAGCTACCGGGCACCGGCTTCCTACGAGCAGTACTTC
- | TRBJ1-2 | TRBV20-1 | 13 | - | CSASDTGYYGYTF | TGCAGTGCTAGTGATACAGGGTACTATGGCTACACCTTC
few | TRBJ1-1 | TRBV7-9 | 17 | - | CASRRERSRVNENEAFF | TGTGCCAGCAGAAGAGAAAGGTCCAGGGTAAATGAGAATGAAGCTTTCTTT
- | TRBJ1-5 | TRBV12-3/TRBV12-4 | 17 | - | CASRSGAGSLGNQPQHF | TGTGCCAGCAGGTCAGGGGCAGGGAGCTTAGGGAATCAGCCCCAGCATTTT
- | TRBJ1-1 | TRBV4-3 | 15 | TRBD1 | CASSRGQGAGAEAFF | TGCGCCAGCAGCCGCGGACAGGGGGCTGGCGCTGAAGCTTTCTTT
few | TRBJ2-2 | TRBV11-2 | 13 | - | CASSPIGTGELFF | TGTGCCAGCAGCCCGATTGGCACCGGGGAGCTGTTTTTT
many | TRBJ1-2 | TRBV5-1 | 14 | - | CASSQVGQSYGYTF | TGCGCCAGCAGCCAGGTTGGACAGTCCTATGGCTACACCTTC
- | TRBJ2-1 | TRBV6-2/TRBV6-3 | 18 | TRBD2 | CASSYVPSGGAFYNEQFF | TGTGCCAGCAGTTACGTTCCTAGCGGGGGGGCCTTCTACAATGAGCAGTTCTTC
many | TRBJ2-2 | TRBV7-9 | 13 | - | CASTFGGSGELFF | TGTGCCAGCACCTTCGGCGGCTCCGGGGAGCTGTTTTTT
few | TRBJ1-6 | TRBV20-1 | 17 | - | CSARPRGHRTYNSPLHF | TGCAGTGCTAGACCCCGGGGGCATAGGACCTATAATTCACCCCTCCACTTT
few | TRBJ1-1 | TRBV20-1 | 13 | - | CSARNPAGVQAFF | TGCAGTGCTAGAAATCCTGCAGGGGTTCAAGCTTTCTTT
- | TRBJ2-1 | TRBV7-6 | 17 | TRBD2 | CASSLPPPSGGPNEQFF | TGTGCCAGCAGCTTACCCCCCCCCAGCGGGGGACCCAATGAGCAGTTCTTC
few | TRBJ2-5 | TRBV12-3/TRBV12-4 | 13 | TRBD2 | CASSPTSYVTQYF | TGTGCCAGCAGTCCGACTAGCTACGTGACCCAGTACTTC
many | TRBJ2-2 | TRBV2 | 15 | - | CASSLQGPNTGELFF | TGTGCCAGCAGTCTACAGGGTCCCAACACCGGGGAGCTGTTTTTT
- | TRBJ1-1 | TRBV15 | 17 | - | CATSRDTLGPQNTEAFF | TGTGCCACCAGCAGAGACACCTTGGGACCCCAGAACACTGAAGCTTTCTTT
many | TRBJ2-7 | TRBV6-1 | 15 | - | CATLKGQGRIHEQYF | TGTGCCACCTTGAAAGGGCAGGGGAGGATCCACGAGCAGTACTTC
- | TRBJ1-1 | TRBV6-4 | 13 | - | CASKRTLNTEAFF | TGTGCCAGCAAGCGAACCTTGAACACTGAAGCTTTCTTT
many | TRBJ2-5 | TRBV7-2 | 20 | TRBD2 | CASSLALAVGGGTPRETQYF | TGTGCCAGCAGCTTAGCCTTGGCTGTGGGCGGGGGGACCCCCCGGGAGACCCAGTACTTC
few | TRBJ2-5 | TRBV7-6 | 14 | - | CASSYPQAQETQYF | TGTGCCAGCAGCTACCCACAGGCCCAAGAGACCCAGTACTTC
few | TRBJ1-2 | TRBV5-5 | 13 | - | CASSPVVGLGYTF | TGTGCCAGCAGCCCGGTCGTGGGGCTTGGCTACACCTTC
- | TRBJ1-6 | TRBV7-9 | 14 | - | CASSAWSENSPLHF | TGTGCCAGCAGCGCCTGGAGTGAGAATTCACCCCTCCACTTT
- | TRBJ1-3 | TRBV7-9 | 14 | - | CASSTRTAGNTIYF | TGTGCCAGCAGCACCCGGACAGCAGGAAACACCATATATTTT
once | TRBJ1-5 | TRBV7-2 | 14 | - | CASSFEQGYQPQHF | TGTGCCAGCAGCTTTGAGCAGGGCTATCAGCCCCAGCATTTT
- | TRBJ1-3 | TRBV4-2 | 14 | - | CASSRGSIGNTIYF | TGTGCCAGCAGCAGGGGGTCTATAGGAAACACCATATATTTT
few | TRBJ1-2 | TRBV29-1 | 13 | - | CSVEVPTREGYTF | TGCAGCGTTGAAGTTCCAACCAGGGAGGGCTACACCTTC
- | TRBJ2-3 | TRBV4-2 | 18 | TRBD1 | CASSPVTSGTGDPDTQYF | TGTGCCAGCAGCCCGGTCACTTCCGGGACAGGGGATCCAGATACGCAGTATTTT
- | TRBJ1-1 | TRBV9 | 14 | - | CASSGTGQITEAFF | TGTGCCAGCAGCGGAACAGGACAGATCACTGAAGCTTTCTTT
few | TRBJ1-4 | TRBV21-1 | 18 | - | CASSKEPQMGATNEKLFF | TGTGCCAGCAGCAAAGAACCCCAAATGGGTGCAACTAATGAAAAACTGTTTTTT
few | TRBJ1-6 | TRBV6-1 | 12 | - | CASSPLVPTLHF | TGTGCCAGCAGCCCCTTAGTCCCCACCCTCCACTTT
many | TRBJ1-5 | TRBV3-2 | 12 | - | CASSQDNQPQHF | TGTGCCAGCAGCCAAGACAATCAGCCCCAGCATTTT